This T cell receptor beta chain was captured in a study of response to subunit inactivated influenza vaccine. TCRdb independently ran MiXCR on the RT-PCR reads; one entry per CDR3 protein. The sample has about 570,000 distinct CDR3 sequences, 10% to 12% seen once. This same sample was also part of a study on T cells expressing NK-cell markers. Per that paper: Beta-chain TCR cDNA was generated via 5'RACE template switching with UMIs.

This receptor was taken from a man between 45 and 60 years old who received an inactivated influenza vaccine. The sequenced sample was PBMCs from blood, obtained on the day of vaccination.

The CDR3 nucleotides are TGCAGTGCAAACGTAGGGACGATGCGAGAGACCCAGTACTTC. Its translation is CSANVGTMRETQYF. The J gene is TRBJ2-5, the V gene TRBV20-1; possibly TRBD1 or TRBD2 for D (5 bases each). Germline V gene lookup returns CDR1 DFQATT and CDR2 SNEGSKA (reference sequence). This CDR3 is 14 amino acids long. Trimming cost V 6 bases and J 4 bases, with 18 bases left between them.